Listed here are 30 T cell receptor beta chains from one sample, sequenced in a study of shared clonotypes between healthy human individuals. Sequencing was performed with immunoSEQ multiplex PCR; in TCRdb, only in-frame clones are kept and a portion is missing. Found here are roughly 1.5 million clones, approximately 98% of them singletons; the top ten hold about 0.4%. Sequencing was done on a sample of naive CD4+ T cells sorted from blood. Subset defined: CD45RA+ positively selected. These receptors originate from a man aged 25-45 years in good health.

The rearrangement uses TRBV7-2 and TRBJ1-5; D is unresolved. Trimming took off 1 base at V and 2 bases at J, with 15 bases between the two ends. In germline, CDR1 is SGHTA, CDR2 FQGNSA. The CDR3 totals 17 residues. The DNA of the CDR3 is TGTGCCAGCAGCTTAGTATTGGGTCAGGCGGGCAATCAGCCCCAGCATTTT. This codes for CASSLVLGQAGNQPQHF.

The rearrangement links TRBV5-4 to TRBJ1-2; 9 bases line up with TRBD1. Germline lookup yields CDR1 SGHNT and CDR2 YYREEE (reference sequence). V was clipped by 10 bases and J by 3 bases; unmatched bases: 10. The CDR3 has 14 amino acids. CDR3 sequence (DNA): TGTGCCGGTACACAGGGGGCCGAGGACTATGGCTACACCTTC. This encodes CAGTQGAEDYGYTF.

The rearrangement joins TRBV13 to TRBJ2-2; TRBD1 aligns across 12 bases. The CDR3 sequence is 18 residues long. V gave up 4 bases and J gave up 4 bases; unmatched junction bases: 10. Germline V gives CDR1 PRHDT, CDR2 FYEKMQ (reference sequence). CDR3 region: CASSYRDRGRISTGELFF. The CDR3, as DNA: TGTGCCAGCAGCTACCGGGACAGGGGGCGGATTAGCACCGGGGAGCTGTTTTTT.

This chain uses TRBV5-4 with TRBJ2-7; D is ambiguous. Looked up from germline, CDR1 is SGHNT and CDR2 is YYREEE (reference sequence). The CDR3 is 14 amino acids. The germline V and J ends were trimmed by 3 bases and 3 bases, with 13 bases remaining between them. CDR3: CASSSRDSFYEQYF. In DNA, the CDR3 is TGTGCCAGCAGCTCCCGCGATTCTTTCTACGAGCAGTACTTC.

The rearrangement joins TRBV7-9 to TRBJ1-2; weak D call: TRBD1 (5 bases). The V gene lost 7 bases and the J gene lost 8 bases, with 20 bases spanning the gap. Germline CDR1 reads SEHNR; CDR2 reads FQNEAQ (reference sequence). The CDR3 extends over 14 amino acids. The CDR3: CASKGGRALWGYTF. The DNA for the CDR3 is TGTGCCAGCAAAGGTGGCAGGGCCCTTTGGGGCTACACCTTC.

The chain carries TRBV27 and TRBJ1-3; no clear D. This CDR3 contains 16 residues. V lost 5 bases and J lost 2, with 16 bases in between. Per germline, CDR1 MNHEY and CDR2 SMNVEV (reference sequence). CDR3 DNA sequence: TGTGCCAGCAGTCAAACGGGTGGTGTGGCTGGAAACACCATATATTTT. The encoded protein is CASSQTGGVAGNTIYF.

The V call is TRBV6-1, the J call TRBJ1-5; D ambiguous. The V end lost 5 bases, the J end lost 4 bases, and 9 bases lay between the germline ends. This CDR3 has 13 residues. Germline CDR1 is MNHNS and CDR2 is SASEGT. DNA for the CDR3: TGTGCCAGCAGTCATGTTGTAAATCAGCCCCAGCATTTT. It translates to CASSHVVNQPQHF.

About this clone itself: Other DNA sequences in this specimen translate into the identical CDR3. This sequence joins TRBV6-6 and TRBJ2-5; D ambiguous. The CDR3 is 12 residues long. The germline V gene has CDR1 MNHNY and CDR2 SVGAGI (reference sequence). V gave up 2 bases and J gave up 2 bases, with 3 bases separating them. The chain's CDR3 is CASSYRQETQYF. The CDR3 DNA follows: TGTGCCAGCAGTTACCGGCAAGAGACCCAGTACTTC.

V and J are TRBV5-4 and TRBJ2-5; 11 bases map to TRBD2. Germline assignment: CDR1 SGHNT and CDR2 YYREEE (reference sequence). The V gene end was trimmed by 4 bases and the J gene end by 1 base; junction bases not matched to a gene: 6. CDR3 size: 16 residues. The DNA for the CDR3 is TGTGCCAGCAGCCGAGGGACTAGCGGTCTCCAAGAGACCCAGTACTTC. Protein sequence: CASSRGTSGLQETQYF.

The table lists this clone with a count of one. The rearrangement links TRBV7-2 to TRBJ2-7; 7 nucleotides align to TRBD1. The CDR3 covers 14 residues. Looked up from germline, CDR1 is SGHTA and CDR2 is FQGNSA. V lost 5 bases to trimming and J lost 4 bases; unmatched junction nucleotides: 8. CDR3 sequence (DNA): TGTGCCAGCAGCCCTGACAGGGATTTATACGAGCAGTACTTC. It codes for CASSPDRDLYEQYF.

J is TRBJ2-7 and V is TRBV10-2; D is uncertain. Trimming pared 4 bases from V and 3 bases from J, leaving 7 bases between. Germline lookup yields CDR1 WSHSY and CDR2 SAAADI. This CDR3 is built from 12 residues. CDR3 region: CASSVINYEQYF. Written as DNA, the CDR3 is TGCGCCAGCAGTGTTATTAACTACGAGCAGTACTTC.

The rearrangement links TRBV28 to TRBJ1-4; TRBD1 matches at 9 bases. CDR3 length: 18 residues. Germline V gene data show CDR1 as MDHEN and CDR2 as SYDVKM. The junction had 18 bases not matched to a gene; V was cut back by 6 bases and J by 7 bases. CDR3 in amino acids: CASSPRRTGAPMGEKLFF. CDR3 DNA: TGTGCCAGCAGCCCCCGGCGGACAGGGGCCCCCATGGGTGAAAAACTGTTTTTT.

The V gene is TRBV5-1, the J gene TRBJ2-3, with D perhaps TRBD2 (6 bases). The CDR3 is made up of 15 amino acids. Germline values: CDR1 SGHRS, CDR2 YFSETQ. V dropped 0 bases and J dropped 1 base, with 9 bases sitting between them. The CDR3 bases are TGCGCCAGCAGCTTGGTGGGGGAGGGCACAGATACGCAGTATTTT. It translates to CASSLVGEGTDTQYF.

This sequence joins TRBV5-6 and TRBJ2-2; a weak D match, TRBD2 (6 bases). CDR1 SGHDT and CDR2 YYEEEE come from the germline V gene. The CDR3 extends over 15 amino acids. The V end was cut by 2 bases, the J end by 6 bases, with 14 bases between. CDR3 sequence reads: CASSLGLEGAGELFF. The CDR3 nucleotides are TGTGCCAGCAGCTTAGGACTGGAGGGAGCCGGGGAGCTGTTTTTT.

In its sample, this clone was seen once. CDR3 nucleotide sequence: TGTGCCAGCAGTTTATCGGTAGGACAGGGGATCTACGAGCAGTACTTC. Translated, it gives CASSLSVGQGIYEQYF. The chain is built from TRBV28 and TRBJ2-7, with 9 bases lining up with TRBD1. The CDR3 extends over 16 amino acids. V dropped 1 base and J dropped 3; count of bases not matched to a gene: 7. CDR1 MDHEN and CDR2 SYDVKM come from the germline V gene.

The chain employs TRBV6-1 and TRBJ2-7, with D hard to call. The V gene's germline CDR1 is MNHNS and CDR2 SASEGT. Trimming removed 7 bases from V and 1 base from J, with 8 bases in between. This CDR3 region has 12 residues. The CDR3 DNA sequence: TGTGCCAGCACCAGCCAGTCCTACGAGCAGTACTTC. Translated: CASTSQSYEQYF.

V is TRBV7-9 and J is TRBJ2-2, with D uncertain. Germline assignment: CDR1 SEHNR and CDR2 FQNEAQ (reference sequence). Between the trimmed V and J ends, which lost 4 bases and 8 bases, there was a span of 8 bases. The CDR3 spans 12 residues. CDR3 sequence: CASSSGVGELFF. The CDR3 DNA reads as TGTGCCAGCAGCTCTGGTGTTGGGGAGCTGTTTTTT.

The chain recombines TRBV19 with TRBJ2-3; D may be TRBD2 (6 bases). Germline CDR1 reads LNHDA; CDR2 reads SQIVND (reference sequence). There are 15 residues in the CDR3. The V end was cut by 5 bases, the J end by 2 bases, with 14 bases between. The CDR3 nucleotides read TGTGCCAGTAGTTATAGCGGACCCGCCACAGATACGCAGTATTTT. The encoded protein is CASSYSGPATDTQYF.

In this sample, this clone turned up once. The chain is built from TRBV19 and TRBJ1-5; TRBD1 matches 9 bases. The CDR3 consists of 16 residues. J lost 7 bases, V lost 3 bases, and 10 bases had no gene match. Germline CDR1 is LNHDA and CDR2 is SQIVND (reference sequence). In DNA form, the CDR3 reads TGTGCCAGTAGTATTACGGTTTCGGGACAGGGACAGCCCCAGCATTTT. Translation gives CASSITVSGQGQPQHF.

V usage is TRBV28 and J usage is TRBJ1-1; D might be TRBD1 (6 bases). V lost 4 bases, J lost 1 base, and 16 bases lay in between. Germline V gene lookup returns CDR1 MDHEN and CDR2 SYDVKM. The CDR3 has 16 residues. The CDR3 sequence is CASSSLGGRGNTEAFF. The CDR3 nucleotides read TGTGCCAGCAGTTCATTAGGGGGAAGGGGGAACACTGAAGCTTTCTTT. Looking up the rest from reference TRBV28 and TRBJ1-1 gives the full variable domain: DVKVTQSSRYLVKRTGEKVFLECVQDMDHENMFWYRQDPGLGLRLIYFSYDVKMKEKGDIPEGYSVSREKKERFSLILESASTNQTSMYLCASSSLGGRGNTEAFFGQGTRLTVV.

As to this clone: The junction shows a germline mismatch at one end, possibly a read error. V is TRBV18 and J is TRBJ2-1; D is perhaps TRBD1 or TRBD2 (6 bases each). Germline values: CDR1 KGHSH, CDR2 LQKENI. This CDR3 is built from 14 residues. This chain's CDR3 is CASSATWRDNEQFF. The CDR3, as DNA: TGTGCCAGCTCAGCCACGTGGAGGGACAACGAGCAGTTCTTC. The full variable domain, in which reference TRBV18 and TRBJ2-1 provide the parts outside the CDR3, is NAGVMQNPRHLVRRRGQEARLRCSPMKGHSHVYWYRQLPEEGLKFMVYLQKENIIDESGMPKERFSAEFPKEGPSILRIQQVVRGDSAAYFCASSATWRDNEQFFGPGTRLTVL.

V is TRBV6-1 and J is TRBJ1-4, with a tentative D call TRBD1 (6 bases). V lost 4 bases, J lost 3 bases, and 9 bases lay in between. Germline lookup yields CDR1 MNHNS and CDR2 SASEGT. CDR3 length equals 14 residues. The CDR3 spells CASSGQVANEKLFF. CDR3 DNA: TGTGCCAGCAGTGGACAGGTGGCTAATGAAAAACTGTTTTTT.

CDR3 sequence reads: CASSSRGGEQFF. In DNA form, the CDR3 reads TGTGCCAGCAGCTCCCGGGGTGGGGAGCAGTTCTTC. The chain has TRBV5-4 and TRBJ2-1; possible D gene TRBD2, 5 bases. Germline V gene lookup returns CDR1 SGHNT and CDR2 YYREEE (reference sequence). Between the trimmed V and J ends, which lost 3 bases and 10 bases, there was a span of 11 bases. This CDR3 comprises 12 residues.

CDR3 sequence reads: CATSRDRGSPRGDEQYF. The CDR3 nucleotides are TGTGCCACCAGCAGAGACAGGGGTTCCCCCAGGGGGGACGAGCAGTACTTC. The rearrangement links TRBV15 to TRBJ2-7; perhaps TRBD1 as D (7 bases). V dropped 0 bases and J dropped 5 bases, with 20 bases sitting between them. CDR1 LNHNV and CDR2 YYDKDF come from the germline V gene (reference sequence). CDR3 size: 17 residues.

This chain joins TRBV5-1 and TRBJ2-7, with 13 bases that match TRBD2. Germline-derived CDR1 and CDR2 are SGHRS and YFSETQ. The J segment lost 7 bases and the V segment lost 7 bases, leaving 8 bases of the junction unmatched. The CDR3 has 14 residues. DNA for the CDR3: TGCGCCAGCTGGGTGGGACTAGCGGGATTTGAGCAGTACTTC. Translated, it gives CASWVGLAGFEQYF.

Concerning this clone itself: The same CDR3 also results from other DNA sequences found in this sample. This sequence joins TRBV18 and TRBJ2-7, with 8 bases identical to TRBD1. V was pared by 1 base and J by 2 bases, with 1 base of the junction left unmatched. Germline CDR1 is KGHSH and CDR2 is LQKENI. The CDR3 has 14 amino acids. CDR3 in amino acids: CASSPRTGTYEQYF. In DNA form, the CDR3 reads TGTGCCAGCTCACCACGGACAGGGACCTACGAGCAGTACTTC.

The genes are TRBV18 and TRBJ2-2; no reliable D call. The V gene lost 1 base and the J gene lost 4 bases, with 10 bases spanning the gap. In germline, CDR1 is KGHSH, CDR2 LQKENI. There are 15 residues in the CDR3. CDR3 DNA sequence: TGTGCCAGCTCACCACGTCTGGGTTCCACCGGGGAGCTGTTTTTT. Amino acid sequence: CASSPRLGSTGELFF.

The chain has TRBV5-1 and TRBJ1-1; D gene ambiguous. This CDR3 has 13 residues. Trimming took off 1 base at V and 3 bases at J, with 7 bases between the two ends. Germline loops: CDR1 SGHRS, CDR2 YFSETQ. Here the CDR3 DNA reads TGCGCCAGCAGCTTGTTTTCGGACACTGAAGCTTTCTTT. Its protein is CASSLFSDTEAFF.

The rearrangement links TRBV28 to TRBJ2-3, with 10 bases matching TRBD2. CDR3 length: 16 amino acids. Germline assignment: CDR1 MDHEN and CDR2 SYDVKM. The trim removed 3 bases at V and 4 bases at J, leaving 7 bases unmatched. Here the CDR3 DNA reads TGTGCCAGCAGTTTCCGCCTAGCGGGAGTAGCAGATACGCAGTATTTT. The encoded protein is CASSFRLAGVADTQYF. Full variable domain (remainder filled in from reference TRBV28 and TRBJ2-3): DVKVTQSSRYLVKRTGEKVFLECVQDMDHENMFWYRQDPGLGLRLIYFSYDVKMKEKGDIPEGYSVSREKKERFSLILESASTNQTSMYLCASSFRLAGVADTQYFGPGTRLTVL.

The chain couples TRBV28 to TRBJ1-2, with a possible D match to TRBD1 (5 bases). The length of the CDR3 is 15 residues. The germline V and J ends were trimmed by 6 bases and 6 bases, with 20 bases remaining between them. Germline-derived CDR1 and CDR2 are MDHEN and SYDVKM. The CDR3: CASSSGGPGLHGYTF. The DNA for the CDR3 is TGTGCCAGCAGCTCGGGGGGTCCGGGCCTTCATGGCTACACCTTC.